This T cell receptor beta chain was sequenced in a study of blood T cell repertoires in COVID-19. Study information: The cDNA or gDNA used as material had been derived from T cells, B-cell-depleted T cells, or PBMCs.

Per germline, CDR1 MNHEY and CDR2 SMNVEV (reference sequence). This CDR3 spans 16 amino acids. Unmatched junction bases numbered 3, after V lost 0 bases and J lost 2 bases. Authors' methods: Amplified reference gene primers provided the basis for estimating nucleated cell counts. Some clones are missing from TCRdb's copy, which holds only in-frame ones; the method was immunoSEQ multiplex PCR. V and J calls and clone size follow that table, whereas D and trimming were derived from the DNA. Among about 190,000 clones listed, 90% were seen once. This sequence was found in a man aged 50-59 years with acute or convalescent COVID-19. The sample comprised peripheral blood. The genes are TRBV27 and TRBJ2-1; 8 bases are shared with TRBD1. CDR3 bases: TGTGCCAGCAGTTTATCGCCAGGGGGCGCCTACAATGAGCAGTTCTTC. Its translation is CASSLSPGGAYNEQFF.